This TCR beta chain was obtained from a study of cytomegalovirus exposure and HLA in healthy donors. Overall study context: Across about 400 genotyped donors, approximately 80% landed in the Caucasian-associated ancestry cluster.

13 Jbeta primers and 60 Vbeta primers were used for the PCR. Original analysis: Roughly 11 million of the roughly 77 million unique TCR beta chains counted in a later analysis were shared. Assay: immunoSEQ multiplex PCR; the TCRdb copy retains only in-frame clones and omits some. D and trimming were read from the DNA, whereas the V and J calls and clone size are those reported in that table. The table lists about 190,000 clones, about 83% of them singletons, with less than 6% in the top ten. In germline, CDR1 is SGHTS, CDR2 YDEGEE. This CDR3 comprises 16 residues. The J segment lost 5 bases and the V segment lost 5 bases, leaving 13 bases of the junction unmatched. Likely unrecorded immune exposures existed in these nominally healthy donors.

The sample comprised PBMCs. The clonotype originates from a young woman in good health and CMV-seropositive. The genes are TRBV5-8 and TRBJ2-7; TRBD1 agrees at 10 bases. CDR3: CASRPAGTGVIDEQYF. The CDR3 DNA reads TGTGCCAGCAGACCCGCAGGGACAGGGGTTATCGACGAGCAGTACTTC.